This TCR beta chain was profiled in a study of cytomegalovirus exposure and HLA in healthy donors (TCRdb year 2017). In terms of the full investigation: In an earlier analysis of some 610 of the donors, around 290 Gb of sequence data and 90 million to 120 million unique TCR beta sequences from roughly 190 million T cells were reported. Around 320 gigabases of sequencing data and some 85 million unique TCR sequences were included in an early release covering several hundred HLA-typed donors. The genetic ancestry cluster associated with self-reported Caucasian donors included 80% to 90% of the approximately 410 genotyped donors. The study aimed to test whether signatures of past pathogen exposure could be identified by cataloging public T cell receptors. Using immunosequencing, the study profiled T cell repertoires from 500 to 800 subjects and related those repertoires to cytomegalovirus serostatus. In addition to the first cohort of about 650 subjects, a separate validation cohort of some 120 different subjects was used. To predict cytomegalovirus infection status, the study brought together high-throughput TCR immunosequencing, statistical association of individual TCRs with disease status, and machine learning. A later analysis re-analyzed previously published TCR beta repertoires from roughly 630 donors and added high-resolution HLA genotyping to study TCR occurrence patterns. In the later analysis, no new phenotypic data were used to find candidate immune exposures; instead, reliance was placed on TCR beta sequences and their occurrence across donors. In an earlier analysis of 587 of the donors, high-throughput TCR beta sequencing was used to judge whether each TCR beta V gene segment behaved as functional or pseudogenic. Donor age, sex, ethnicity and CMV serostatus were compiled alongside the repertoire data. A later genetic analysis took genome-wide SNP genotypes for about 65% of the 666 donors and used that subset as a discovery cohort. All discovery cohort repertoires had been generated using a single sequencing platform. Class I and class II HLA loci were covered by the typing at four-digit resolution. Typing coverage differed by locus: A, B, C, DRB1 and DQB1 were typed in roughly 620-630 donors, DQA1 in approximately 520, DPA1 in 606, and DPB1 in 400 to 480. Four to six DR-DQ haplotypes were handled as single units for association and clustering, since linkage in the cohort was strong. Among 300 to 450 genotyped donors of the cohort, an average of around 240,000 unique TCR beta nucleotide sequences were sequenced per donor, roughly 18% of them non-productive.

On this clone itself: The antigen this receptor binds is unknown. Base qualities were left out, and no much larger clone turns up one base away.

After removal of 4 bases from V and 0 bases from J, the junction retains 4 bases not matched to a gene. CDR1 and CDR2, looked up from the germline V gene, are SGHRS and YFSETQ. The CDR3, from cysteine to phenylalanine, totals 15 residues. The sequence is cut down to CDR3 DNA, 45 bases in frame from base 1. The method behind the library was the immunoSEQ multiplex PCR assay. For the multiplex PCR, a mixture combining 60 forward primers for TCR Vbeta segments and 13 reverse primers for TCR Jbeta segments was used. Amplification of the CDR3 region of rearranged TCR beta genes was performed with a multiplex PCR assay on genomic DNA. The Illumina HiSeq System was used to sequence the amplified TCR beta libraries as 87-base-pair reads. As for the original processing: A later analysis tallied about 77 million unique TCR beta chains across the roughly 610 repertoires, and approximately 12 million of those chains were shared by two or more donors. To remove PCR and sequencing errors, raw reads were error-corrected and collapsed into unique sequences using a nearest-neighbor algorithm that merged closely related sequences. Alignment of CDR3 sequences to IMGT reference sequences was used to assign V, D and J gene segments. For a sequence to be retained, a match of at least six nucleotides to both a V gene segment and a J gene segment was required. A rearrangement was called productive if the CDR3 had no stop codons and remained in frame with V and J, and every other rearrangement was called non-productive. CDR3 was defined according to IMGT convention as the region running from the second conserved V-encoded cysteine to the conserved J-encoded phenylalanine. The earlier analysis of 587 of the donors excluded sequences that lacked an unambiguous match to a single V gene segment. An earlier analysis of 587 of the donors classified V segments as functional when productive rearrangements were above 56.7% and as segregating when the standard deviation between donors was above 5%. A statistical classification framework was built for diagnosing cytomegalovirus status from the catalog of TCR beta chain sequences. A later analysis assigned V and J genes by comparing TCR nucleotide sequences with IMGT/GENE-DB human TR gene sequences. Using the TCRdist pipeline, a later analysis assigned CDR3 sequences along with most-parsimonious VDJ recombination scenarios. In a later analysis, each TCR beta chain was defined by its CDR3 amino acid sequence together with its V-gene family, and reads without a unique V-gene family were excluded. As a way to deal with suspected cross-contamination and a sequencing artifact, a later analysis dropped roughly 620 nucleotide sequences that were highly shared and had low generation probability. A later analysis calculated a clonal expansion index for each public chain from normalized within-repertoire ranks of inferred template counts. In a later analysis, generation probabilities were computed using a VDJ recombination model fitted to out-of-frame rearrangements, and the results were checked against IGoR. In a later analysis, TCR-TCR, TCR-HLA and TCR-CMV co-occurrence was scored with hypergeometric tests, and a repertoire-size bias correction was applied to TCR pairs. To estimate false discovery rates, a later analysis permuted the HLA or CMV assignments 20 times. A later analysis grouped co-occurring TCRs with DBSCAN, adding TCRdist sequence similarity when clustering within HLA-allele-positive subsets. Repertoires with fewer than 30,000 or more than 120,000 public chains, plus five repertoires with anomalous nucleotide sharing, were excluded from co-occurrence clustering. Entries here come from immuneACCESS through TCRdb and include only in-frame sequences with V and J called. Some clones fail to appear in such tables; in the studies checked, an unresolved V gene covers under half of the shortfall, and the cause of the remainder is unknown. V and J calls and clone size are given by that table; D and trimming were obtained from the DNA. This sample is represented by some 200,000 clones; 80% to 85% of them were singletons. The ten largest make up 1.5% to 2% of the sample.

The cohort was made up of under 800 healthy bone marrow donors. Cohort members were all nominally healthy when sampled, although unrecorded immune exposures were likely present. The donor tested CMV seronegative and was one of the 352 seronegative cohort members. A peripheral blood sample was collected from each donor, and TCR beta sequencing was performed on peripheral blood mononuclear cells. The Qiagen DNeasy Blood Extraction Kit was used to extract genomic DNA from the blood cell samples. Results and caveats for the whole study, not just this receptor: The presence/absence analyses assumed that sequencing depth was roughly uniform across donors, and that assumption may not be true. In a later analysis, HLA-associated TCR beta chains were found to be more clonally expanded and to have lower generation probabilities than equally common non-associated chains. In a later analysis, the rate of TCR association differed among HLA loci, with DRB1 alleles having the most associated TCRs and HLA-C alleles having the fewest. A later analysis associated roughly 17,000 TCR beta sequences with specific HLA alleles at a false discovery rate of 0.05. In an earlier analysis of approximately 590 of the donors, most TCR beta V segments appeared in productive rearrangements about 87% or about 30% of the time, broadly matching IMGT annotations. A further reported finding was that TCR beta sequences accurately predicted the HLA-A and HLA-B alleles for most subjects in the first cohort. Some 15 rarely observed V segments, including chromosome 9 orphons, were excluded from the earlier analysis of about 610 of the donors because counts were too low. According to a later analysis, most CMV-associated TCR beta chains appeared to be HLA-restricted, and the HLA associations seemed to be driven largely by CMV exposure. It was suggested by the authors that the approach could potentially be generalized to other disease states and immunological phenotypes. Only TCR beta chains were sequenced in this cohort, and the absence of alpha or paired-chain data limited detectable features. The 87-base-pair reads could not distinguish some IMGT-functional V segments, including TRBV6-2 and TRBV6-3, so those segments were excluded. Three of the identified cytomegalovirus-associated TCR beta chains were confirmed in vitro to be specific for cytomegalovirus antigens. An association between a missense DCLRE1C variant and V-gene and J-gene trimming of TCR beta chains was found in a later genetic analysis and replicated in an independent cohort. Strong co-occurrence of HLA alleles, especially DR and DQ, made assigning TCR associations to individual alleles difficult. A total of 164 TCR beta chains were listed by the study as associated with cytomegalovirus. Most TCR sequences were observed very rarely across donors, whereas some public TCRs were present in many individuals. A later analysis reported that several top co-occurrence clusters appeared linked to parvovirus B19, influenza, CMV and Epstein-Barr virus. Because HLA typing was unavailable for some donors at each locus, only the typed subset was used in association tests. A later genetic analysis reported fewer N-insertions in productive TCRs among donors in an Asian-associated ancestry cluster than the 666-donor mean. For the cohort, immune exposure information was limited to CMV serostatus. Correlated functional status among segregating V segments might reflect linkage disequilibrium, but an unknown experimental factor could not be ruled out. A cluster of highly shared sequence variants was judged likely to be a technical artifact of the sequencing pipeline. The classifier was reported to diagnose cytomegalovirus status with high specificity and sensitivity in both the original and validation cohorts.

The sequence derives from a man aged 45-60 years in good health and CMV-seronegative. The chain links TRBV5-1 with TRBJ2-5; the junction holds 9 bases that match TRBD1. The sample was PBMCs. The DNA sequence is TGCGCCAGCAGCCCGACAGGGGGGTACCAAGAGACCCAGTACTTC. Translated, this is CASSPTGGYQETQYF.